The following is a T cell receptor beta chain sequence with its context. The sample comes from a study of blood T cell repertoires in COVID-19. Trimming removed 0 bases from V and 2 bases from J; junction bases left unmatched: 5. CDR1 and CDR2 from the germline V gene are SGHRS and YFSETQ. This CDR3 contains 16 residues. Here immunoSEQ multiplex PCR was the method, and the copy in TCRdb shows in-frame clones only, minus some. The table shows 70,000 to 80,000 clones, with roughly 87% occurring only once. This TCR was recovered from a man aged 50-60 years with acute or convalescent COVID-19. The source material was peripheral blood. V usage is TRBV5-1 and J usage is TRBJ2-5, with 9 positions matching TRBD2. The CDR3 DNA follows: TGCGCCAGCAGCTTGGTGTCTAGCGGGGAACAAGAGACCCAGTACTTC. The encoded protein is CASSLVSSGEQETQYF.